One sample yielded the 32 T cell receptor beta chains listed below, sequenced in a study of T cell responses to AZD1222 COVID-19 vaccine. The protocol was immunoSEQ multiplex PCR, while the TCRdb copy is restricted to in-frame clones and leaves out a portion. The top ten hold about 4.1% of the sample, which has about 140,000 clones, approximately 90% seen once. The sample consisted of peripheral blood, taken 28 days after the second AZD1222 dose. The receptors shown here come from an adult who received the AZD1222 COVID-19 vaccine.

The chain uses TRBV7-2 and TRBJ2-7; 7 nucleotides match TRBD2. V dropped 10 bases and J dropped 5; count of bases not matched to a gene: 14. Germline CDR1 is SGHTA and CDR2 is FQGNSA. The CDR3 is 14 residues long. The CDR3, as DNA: TGTGCCACCGGCTTATGGACTAGGCCTCACGAGCAGTACTTC. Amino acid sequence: CATGLWTRPHEQYF.

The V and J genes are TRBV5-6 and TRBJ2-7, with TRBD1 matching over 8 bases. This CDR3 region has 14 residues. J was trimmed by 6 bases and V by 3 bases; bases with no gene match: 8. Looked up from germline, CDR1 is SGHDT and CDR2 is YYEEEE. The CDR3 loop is CASSSRTGRREQYF. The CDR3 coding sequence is TGTGCCAGCAGCTCCAGGACAGGGCGCCGCGAGCAGTACTTC. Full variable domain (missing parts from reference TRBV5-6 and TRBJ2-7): DAGVTQSPTHLIKTRGQQVTLRCSPKSGHDTVSWYQQALGQGPQFIFQYYEEEERQRGNFPDRFSGHQFPNYSSELNVNALLLGDSALYLCASSSRTGRREQYFGPGTRLTVT.

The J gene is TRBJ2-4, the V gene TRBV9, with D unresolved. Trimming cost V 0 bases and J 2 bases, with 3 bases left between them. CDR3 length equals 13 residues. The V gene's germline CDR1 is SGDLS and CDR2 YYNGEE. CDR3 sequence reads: CASSVAPKNIQYF. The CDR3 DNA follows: TGTGCCAGCAGCGTAGCTCCCAAAAACATTCAGTACTTC.

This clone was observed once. The CDR3 reads CASSGLDGQPQHF. CDR3 coding DNA: TGTGCCAGTAGTGGCTTGGACGGTCAGCCCCAGCATTTT. V gene TRBV19 combines with J gene TRBJ1-5; D gene uncertain. CDR3 length: 13 amino acids. V lost 5 bases and J 6 bases, leaving 11 bases between the germline ends. Germline assignment: CDR1 LNHDA and CDR2 SQIVND (reference sequence).

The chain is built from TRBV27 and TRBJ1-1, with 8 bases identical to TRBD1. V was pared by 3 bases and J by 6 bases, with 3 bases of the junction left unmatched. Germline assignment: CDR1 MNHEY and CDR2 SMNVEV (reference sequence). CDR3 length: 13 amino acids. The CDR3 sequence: CASSFSGGPEAFF. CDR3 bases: TGTGCCAGCAGTTTTTCAGGGGGCCCTGAAGCTTTCTTT.

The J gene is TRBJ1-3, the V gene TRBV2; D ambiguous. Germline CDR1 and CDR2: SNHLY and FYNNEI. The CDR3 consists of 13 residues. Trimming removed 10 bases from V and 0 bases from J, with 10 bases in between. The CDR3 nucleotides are TGTGCCACCCACCCTGGCTCTGGAAACACCATATATTTT. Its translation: CATHPGSGNTIYF. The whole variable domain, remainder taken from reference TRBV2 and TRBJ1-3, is EPEVTQTPSHQVTQMGQEVILRCVPISNHLYFYWYRQILGQKVEFLVSFYNNEISEKSEIFDDQFSVERPDGSNFTLKIRSTKLEDSAMYFCATHPGSGNTIYFGEGSWLTVV.

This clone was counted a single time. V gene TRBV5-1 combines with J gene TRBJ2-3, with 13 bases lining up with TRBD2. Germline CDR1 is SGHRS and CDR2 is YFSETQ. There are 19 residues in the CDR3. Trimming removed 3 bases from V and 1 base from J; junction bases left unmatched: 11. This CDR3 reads CASSWDRTSGSRGTDTQYF. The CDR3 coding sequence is TGCGCCAGCAGCTGGGATAGGACTAGCGGGAGTCGAGGCACAGATACGCAGTATTTT.

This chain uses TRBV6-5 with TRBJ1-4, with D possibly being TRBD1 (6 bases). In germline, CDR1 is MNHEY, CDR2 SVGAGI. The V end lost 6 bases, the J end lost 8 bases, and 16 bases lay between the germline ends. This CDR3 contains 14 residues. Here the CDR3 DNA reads TGTGCCAGCAGATCGGCAGGGGTGGGAGAAAAACTGTTTTTT. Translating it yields CASRSAGVGEKLFF.

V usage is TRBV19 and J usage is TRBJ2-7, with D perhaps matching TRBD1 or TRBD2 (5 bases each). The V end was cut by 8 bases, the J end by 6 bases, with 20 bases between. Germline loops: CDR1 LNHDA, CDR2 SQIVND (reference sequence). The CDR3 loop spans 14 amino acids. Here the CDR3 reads CASHNGAPGGEQYF. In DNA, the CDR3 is TGTGCCAGTCATAACGGGGCCCCCGGTGGCGAGCAGTACTTC.

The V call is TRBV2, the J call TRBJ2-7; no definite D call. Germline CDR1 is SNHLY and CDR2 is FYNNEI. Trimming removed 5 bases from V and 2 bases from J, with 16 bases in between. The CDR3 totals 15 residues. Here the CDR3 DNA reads TGTGCCAGCAGTCGCCGGACGGGTCAGGCCTACGAGCAGTACTTC. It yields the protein CASSRRTGQAYEQYF.

This CDR3 is CASSLRTGQGYTF. The CDR3 bases are TGTGCCAGCAGTCTTCGGACAGGTCAGGGCTACACCTTC. The V gene is TRBV6-5, the J gene TRBJ1-2; 7 bases line up with TRBD1. The V segment lost 5 bases and the J segment 8 bases; nucleotides outside the gene matches: 8. The CDR3 is 13 amino acids. The V gene's germline CDR1 is MNHEY and CDR2 SVGAGI.

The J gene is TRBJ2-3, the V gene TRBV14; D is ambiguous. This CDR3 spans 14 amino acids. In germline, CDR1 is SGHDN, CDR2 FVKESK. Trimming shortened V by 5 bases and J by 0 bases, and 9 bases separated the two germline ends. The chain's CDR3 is CASSGDISTDTQYF. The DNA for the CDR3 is TGTGCCAGCAGCGGAGACATCAGCACAGATACGCAGTATTTT.

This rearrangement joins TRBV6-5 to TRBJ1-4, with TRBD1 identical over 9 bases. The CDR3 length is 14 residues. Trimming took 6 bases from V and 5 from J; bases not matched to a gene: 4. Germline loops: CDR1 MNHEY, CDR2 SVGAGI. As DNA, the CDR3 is TGTGCCAGCAGGATCGACAGGGGGAATGAAAAACTGTTTTTT. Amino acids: CASRIDRGNEKLFF.

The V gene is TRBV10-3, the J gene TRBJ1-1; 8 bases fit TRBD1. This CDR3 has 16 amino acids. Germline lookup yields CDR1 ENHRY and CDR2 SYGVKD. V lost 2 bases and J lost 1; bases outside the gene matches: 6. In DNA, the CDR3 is TGTGCCATCAGTGAGCCCGGACAGGGAGGGAACACTGAAGCTTTCTTT. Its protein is CAISEPGQGGNTEAFF.

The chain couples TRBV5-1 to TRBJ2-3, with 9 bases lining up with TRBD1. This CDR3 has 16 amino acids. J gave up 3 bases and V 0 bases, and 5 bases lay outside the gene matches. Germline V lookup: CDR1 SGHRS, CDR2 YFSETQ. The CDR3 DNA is TGCGCCAGCAGCTTGGATTTACAGGGGGCGACAGATACGCAGTATTTT. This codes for CASSLDLQGATDTQYF. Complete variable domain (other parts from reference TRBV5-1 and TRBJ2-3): KAGVTQTPRYLIKTRGQQVTLSCSPISGHRSVSWYQQTPGQGLQFLFEYFSETQRNKGNFPGRFSGRQFSNSRSEMNVSTLELGDSALYLCASSLDLQGATDTQYFGPGTRLTVL.

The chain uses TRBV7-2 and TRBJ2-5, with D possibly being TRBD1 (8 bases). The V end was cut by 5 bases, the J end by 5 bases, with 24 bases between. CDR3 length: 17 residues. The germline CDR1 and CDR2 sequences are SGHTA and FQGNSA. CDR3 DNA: TGTGCCAGCAGCCTAGGGCGGGGGACAGGCTCAACGGAGACCCAGTACTTC. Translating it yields CASSLGRGTGSTETQYF.

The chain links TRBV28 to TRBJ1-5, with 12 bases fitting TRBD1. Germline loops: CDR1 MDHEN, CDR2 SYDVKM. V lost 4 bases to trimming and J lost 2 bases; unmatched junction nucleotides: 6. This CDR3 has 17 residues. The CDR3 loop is CASSSRDRGHGNQPQHF. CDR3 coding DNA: TGTGCCAGCAGTTCCAGGGACAGGGGGCATGGCAATCAGCCCCAGCATTTT.

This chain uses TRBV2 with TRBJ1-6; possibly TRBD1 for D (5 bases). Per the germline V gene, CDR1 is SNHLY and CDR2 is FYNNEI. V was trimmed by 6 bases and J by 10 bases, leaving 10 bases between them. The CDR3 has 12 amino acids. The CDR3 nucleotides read TGTGCCAGCAGAGTAGGGGAATCACCCCTCCACTTT. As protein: CASRVGESPLHF.

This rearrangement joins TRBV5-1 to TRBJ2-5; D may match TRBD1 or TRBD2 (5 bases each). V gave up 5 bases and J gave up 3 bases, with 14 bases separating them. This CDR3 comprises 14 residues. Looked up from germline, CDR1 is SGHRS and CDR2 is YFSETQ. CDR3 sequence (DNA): TGCGCCAGCAGATCCACCGGGACGGAAGAGACCCAGTACTTC. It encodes CASRSTGTEETQYF.

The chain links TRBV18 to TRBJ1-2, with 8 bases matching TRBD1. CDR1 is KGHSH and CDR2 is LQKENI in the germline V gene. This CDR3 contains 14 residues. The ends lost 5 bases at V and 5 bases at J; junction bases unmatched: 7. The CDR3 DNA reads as TGTGCCAGCTCAAATCCCGGGACAGGATATGGCTACACCTTC. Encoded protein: CASSNPGTGYGYTF.

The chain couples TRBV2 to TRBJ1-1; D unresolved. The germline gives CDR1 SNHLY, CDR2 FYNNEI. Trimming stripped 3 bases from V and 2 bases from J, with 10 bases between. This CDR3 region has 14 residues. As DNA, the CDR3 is TGTGCCAGCAGTGACCGTCCGGGAAACACTGAAGCTTTCTTT. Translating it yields CASSDRPGNTEAFF.

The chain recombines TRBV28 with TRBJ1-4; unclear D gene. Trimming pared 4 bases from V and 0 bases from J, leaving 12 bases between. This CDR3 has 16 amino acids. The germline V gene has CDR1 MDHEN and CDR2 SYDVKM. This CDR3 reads CASSSEFGATNEKLFF. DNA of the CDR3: TGTGCCAGCAGTTCTGAGTTTGGCGCAACTAATGAAAAACTGTTTTTT.

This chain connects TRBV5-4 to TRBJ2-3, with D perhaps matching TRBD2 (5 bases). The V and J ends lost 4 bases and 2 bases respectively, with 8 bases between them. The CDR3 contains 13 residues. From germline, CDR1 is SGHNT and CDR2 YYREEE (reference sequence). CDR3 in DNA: TGTGCCAGCAGCACGGACTTCACAGATACGCAGTATTTT. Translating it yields CASSTDFTDTQYF.

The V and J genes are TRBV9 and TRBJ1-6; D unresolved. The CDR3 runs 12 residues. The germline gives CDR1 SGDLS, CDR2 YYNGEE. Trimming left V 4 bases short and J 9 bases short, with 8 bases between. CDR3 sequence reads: CASSSSSSPLHF. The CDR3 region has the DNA TGTGCCAGCAGCTCCTCAAGTTCACCCCTCCACTTT. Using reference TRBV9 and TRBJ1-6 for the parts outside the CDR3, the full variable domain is DSGVTQTPKHLITATGQRVTLRCSPRSGDLSVYWYQQSLDQGLQFLIQYYNGEERAKGNILERFSAQQFPDLHSELNLSSLELGDSALYFCASSSSSSPLHFGNGTRLTVT.

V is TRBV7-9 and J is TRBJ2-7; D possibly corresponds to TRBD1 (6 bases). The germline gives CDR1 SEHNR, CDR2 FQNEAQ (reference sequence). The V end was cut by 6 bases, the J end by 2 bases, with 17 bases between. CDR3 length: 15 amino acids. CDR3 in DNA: TGTGCCAGCAGTAGCCGGTGGGGACATACCTACGAGCAGTACTTC. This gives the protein CASSSRWGHTYEQYF.

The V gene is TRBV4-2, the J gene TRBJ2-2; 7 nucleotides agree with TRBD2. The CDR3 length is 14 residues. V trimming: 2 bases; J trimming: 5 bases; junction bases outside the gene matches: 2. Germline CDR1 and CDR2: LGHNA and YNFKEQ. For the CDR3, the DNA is TGTGCCAGCAGCCAATGGGGGGGGACCGGGGAGCTGTTTTTT. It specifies CASSQWGGTGELFF.

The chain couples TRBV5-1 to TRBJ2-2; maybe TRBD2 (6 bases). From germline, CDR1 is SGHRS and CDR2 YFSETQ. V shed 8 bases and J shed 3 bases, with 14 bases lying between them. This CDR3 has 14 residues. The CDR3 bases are TGCGCCAGTGATGCGGGGCTCCACACCGGGGAGCTGTTTTTT. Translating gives CASDAGLHTGELFF.

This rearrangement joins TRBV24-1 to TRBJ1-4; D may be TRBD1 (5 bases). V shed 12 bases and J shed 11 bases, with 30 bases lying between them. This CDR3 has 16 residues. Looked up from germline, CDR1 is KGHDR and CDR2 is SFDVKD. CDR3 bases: TGTGCCCCGGTCCCCTCTTTCCCGGGGGAAATAGGGAAACTGTTTTTT. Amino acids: CAPVPSFPGEIGKLFF.

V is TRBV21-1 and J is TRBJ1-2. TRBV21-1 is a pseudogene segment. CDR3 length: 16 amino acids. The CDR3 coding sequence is TGTGCCAGCAGCGTTCCCGGGACTCAGCCCTTCTATGGCTACACCTTC. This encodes CASSVPGTQPFYGYTF.

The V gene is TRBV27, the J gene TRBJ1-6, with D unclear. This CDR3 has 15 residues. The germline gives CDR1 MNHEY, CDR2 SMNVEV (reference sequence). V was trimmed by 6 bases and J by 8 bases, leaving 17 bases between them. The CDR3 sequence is CASRQVVGGYSPLHF. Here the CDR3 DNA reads TGTGCCAGCAGGCAGGTTGTGGGTGGGTATTCACCCCTCCACTTT.

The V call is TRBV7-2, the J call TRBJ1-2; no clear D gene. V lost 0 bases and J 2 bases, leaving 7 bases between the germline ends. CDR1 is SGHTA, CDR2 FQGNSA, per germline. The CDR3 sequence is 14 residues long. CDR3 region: CASSLAARNYGYTF. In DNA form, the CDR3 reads TGTGCCAGCAGCTTAGCCGCTAGGAACTATGGCTACACCTTC.

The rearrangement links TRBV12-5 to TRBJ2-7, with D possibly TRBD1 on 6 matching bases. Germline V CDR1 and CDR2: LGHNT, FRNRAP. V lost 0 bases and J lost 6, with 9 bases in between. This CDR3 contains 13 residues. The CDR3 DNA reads TGTGCTAGTGGTTTGGTCCCCAGGGGCGAGCAGTACTTC. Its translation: CASGLVPRGEQYF.